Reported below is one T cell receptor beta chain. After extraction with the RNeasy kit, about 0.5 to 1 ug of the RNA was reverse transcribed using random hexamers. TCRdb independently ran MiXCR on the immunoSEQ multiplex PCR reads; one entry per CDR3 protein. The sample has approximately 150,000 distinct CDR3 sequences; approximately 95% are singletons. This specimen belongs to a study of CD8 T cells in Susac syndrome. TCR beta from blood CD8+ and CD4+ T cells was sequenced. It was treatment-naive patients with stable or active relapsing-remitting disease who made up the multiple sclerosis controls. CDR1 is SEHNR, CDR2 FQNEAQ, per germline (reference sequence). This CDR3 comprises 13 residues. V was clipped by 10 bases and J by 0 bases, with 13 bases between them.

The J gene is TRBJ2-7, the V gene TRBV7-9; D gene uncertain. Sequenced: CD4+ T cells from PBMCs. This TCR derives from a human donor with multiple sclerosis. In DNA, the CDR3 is TGTGCCACCTCCCCGTCGGACTCCTACGAGCAGTACTTC. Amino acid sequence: CATSPSDSYEQYF. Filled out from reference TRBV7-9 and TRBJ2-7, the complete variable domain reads DTGVSQNPRHKITKRGQNVTFRCDPISEHNRLYWYRQTLGQGPEFLTYFQNEAQLEKSRLLSDRFSAERPKGSFSTLEIQRTEQGDSAMYLCATSPSDSYEQYFGPGTRLTVT.